This TCR beta chain was found in a study of breast tumors, draining lymph nodes, adjacent tissues. Axillary draining lymph nodes of breast cancer patients supplied the node samples. Of note for this clonotype: An end of the junction differs from the germline gene, which may be a read error.

TCRdb recomputed calls from the multiplex PCR reads with MiXCR, one row per CDR3 protein. The sample yields 85,000 to 130,000 distinct CDR3 sequences, 21% seen once. CDR3 length equals 17 residues. The V gene's germline CDR1 is MNHEY and CDR2 SVGEGT. This TCR derives from a female donor with breast cancer. Some clones in this sample may be carry-over from other donors' samples. Sequenced: axillary lymph node tissue. The chain links TRBV6-2 or TRBV6-3 to TRBJ2-2; 11 nucleotides line up with TRBD2. The CDR3 nucleotides are TGTGCCAGCAGTTTACCCCTAGCGGGGGGTATTGGCGGGGGGCTGTTTTTT. Encoded protein: CASSLPLAGGIGGGLFF.